The entry below gives a single T cell receptor beta chain sequence along with its context. Study processing details: Reference gene primer amplification gave nucleated cell count estimates. The protocol was immunoSEQ multiplex PCR, while the TCRdb copy is restricted to in-frame clones and leaves out a portion. V, J and clone size reflect that table, while D and trimming were determined from the DNA. The data contain more than 250,000 clones, 80% to 90% of them seen just once; the ten biggest clones take up 10%. This record comes from a study of blood T cell repertoires in COVID-19. Germline CDR1 reads SGHRS; CDR2 reads YFSETQ. This CDR3 comprises 14 residues. Between the trimmed V and J ends, which lost 0 bases and 3 bases, there was a span of 10 bases.

The sample comprised PBMCs or T cells enriched from blood (not recorded which). The TCR comes from a woman aged 18-29 years who had recovered from COVID-19. This chain links TRBV5-1 with TRBJ2-7, with a tentative D call TRBD1 (5 bases). This CDR3 is CASSLAARDYEQYF. In DNA, the CDR3 is TGCGCCAGCAGCTTGGCCGCCAGGGACTACGAGCAGTACTTC.